These 9 T cell receptor beta chains came from one sample sequenced in a study of regulatory T cells in long-lasting Graves disease. Building of the TCR beta libraries involved iRepertoire HTBI primers and Arm-PCR of CDR3 regions. TCRdb re-derived calls from the multiplex PCR reads in MiXCR, one entry per CDR3 protein. The table shows roughly 560,000 distinct CDR3 sequences, with more than 10% occurring only once. The time point was: newly diagnosed GD, antithyroid drugs for less than 3 months. Generation of the TCR library employed RNA extracted from PBMCs. The same data also contributed to another study, on T cells in Graves' hyperthyroidism and ophthalmopathy.

The starting material was peripheral blood mononuclear cells (PBMCs), obtained at new diagnosis, from a patient treated with antithyroid drugs. These receptor sequences come from a woman aged 25 to 39 with Graves disease.

This clonotype was observed many times. This rearrangement joins TRBV20-1 to TRBJ2-7; 7 bases line up with TRBD1. Trimming cost V 3 bases and J 3 bases; bases outside gene matches: 5. Per the germline V gene, CDR1 is DFQATT and CDR2 is SNEGSKA (reference sequence). The CDR3 runs to 13 residues. In nucleotides, the CDR3 is TGCAGTGCTAGTGGGGGACAGATCTACGAGCAGTACTTC. It codes for CSASGGQIYEQYF.

This clonotype was counted ten times or more. The rearrangement links TRBV7-9 to TRBJ2-7; D possibly corresponds to TRBD1 (6 bases). This CDR3 spans 13 amino acids. V was trimmed by 4 bases and J by 1 base, leaving 8 bases between them. Germline loops: CDR1 SEHNR, CDR2 FQNEAQ (reference sequence). CDR3 bases: TGTGCCAGCAGCTCGGGACATTCCTACGAGCAGTACTTC. Protein product: CASSSGHSYEQYF.

The V gene is TRBV19, the J gene TRBJ2-7; D not resolved. CDR1 and CDR2 (germline): LNHDA, SQIVND (reference sequence). V was pared by 5 bases and J by 3 bases, with 8 bases between. The CDR3 contains 12 residues. The CDR3 region is CASSDVGYEQYF. In DNA form, the CDR3 reads TGTGCCAGTAGTGATGTGGGCTACGAGCAGTACTTC. The entire variable domain, with the rest obtained from reference TRBV19 and TRBJ2-7, is as follows: DGGITQSPKYLFRKEGQNVTLSCEQNLNHDAMYWYRQDPGQGLRLIYYSQIVNDFQKGDIAEGYSVSREKKESFPLTVTSAQKNPTAFYLCASSDVGYEQYFGPGTRLTVT.

This clonotype was observed a few times. This clone may be a read error of a much larger clone one base away. The chain is built from TRBV2 and TRBJ1-2; tentatively, D is TRBD1 (5 bases). Trimming stripped 1 base from V and 2 bases from J, with 8 bases between. There are 14 residues in the CDR3. Germline V gene sequence: CDR1 SNHLY, CDR2 FYNNEI. As DNA, the CDR3 is TGTGCCAGCAGTGAAGGGGCAGGGAACTATGGCTACACCTTC. Its protein product is CASSEGAGNYGYTF.

This clonotype was detected ten times or more. V usage is TRBV2 and J usage is TRBJ2-1; tentative D call: TRBD2 (5 bases). The V and J ends lost 7 bases and 0 bases respectively, with 13 bases between them. Looked up from germline, CDR1 is SNHLY and CDR2 is FYNNEI. This CDR3 spans 15 amino acids. CDR3 residues: CASTKGSSSYNEQFF. CDR3 DNA sequence: TGTGCCAGCACAAAAGGGAGTAGCTCCTACAATGAGCAGTTCTTC.

This clonotype showed up just a few times. The chain links TRBV7-9 to TRBJ1-3; D ambiguous. This CDR3 is 14 amino acids long. V gave up 1 base and J gave up 3 bases, with 7 bases separating them. Germline CDR1 is SEHNR and CDR2 is FQNEAQ (reference sequence). This CDR3 is CASSLVVDGNTIYF. The CDR3 region has the DNA TGTGCCAGCAGCTTAGTCGTAGATGGAAACACCATATATTTT.

This clonotype was seen repeatedly, ten times or more. This chain uses TRBV11-1 with TRBJ2-1; D tentatively fits TRBD1 or TRBD2 (5 bases each). From germline, CDR1 is SGHAT and CDR2 FQDESV (reference sequence). V was cut by 8 bases and J by 1 base, with 9 bases left in between. The CDR3 length is 13 residues. CDR3 sequence (DNA): TGTGCCAGCGGGGGAGCGTCCTACAATGAGCAGTTCTTC. Translated: CASGGASYNEQFF.

Many counts were recorded for this clonotype. The rearrangement uses TRBV27 and TRBJ2-3; weak D call: TRBD2 (5 bases). The CDR3 length is 15 residues. The germline gives CDR1 MNHEY, CDR2 SMNVEV (reference sequence). Trimming removed 4 bases from V and 0 bases from J, with 11 bases in between. Here the CDR3 reads CASSSSGISTDTQYF. CDR3 DNA sequence: TGTGCCAGCAGTTCGAGCGGAATTAGCACAGATACGCAGTATTTT.

The rearrangement joins TRBV30 to TRBJ2-1, with 9 bases matching TRBD2. CDR1 is GTSNPN and CDR2 is SVGIG in the germline V gene (reference sequence). The CDR3 length is 16 residues. Trimming cost V 0 bases and J 6 bases; bases outside gene matches: 9. The CDR3 region is CAWSVLAGGGPNEQFF. The CDR3 DNA reads TGTGCCTGGAGTGTATTGGCGGGAGGGGGGCCCAATGAGCAGTTCTTC.